This is a list of T cell receptor beta chains from one sample in a study of vaccination and CD4 T cells after COVID-19. Which antigens these TCRs recognize remains unknown. From the PCR reads, TCRdb called clonotypes with MiXCR, one entry per CDR3 protein. This sample carries about 11,000 distinct CDR3 sequences, approximately 60% of them seen once, and the ten largest clones take 11% to 15%. The sequenced sample consisted of CD4+ T cells from blood, cultured in vitro. These receptor sequences come from a human donor who had recovered from COVID-19. CDR3s include the opening cysteine and the closing phenylalanine or tryptophan. A D gene is named only where the DNA matches it firmly. Part of the rows lack a size; the others show once, few, many or a class for expanded clones.

J gene,V gene,clone size,D gene,CDR3 protein,CDR3 DNA
TRBJ1-4,TRBV6-1,few,.,CASKQGPSEKLFF,TGTGCCAGCAAACAGGGCCCCAGTGAAAAACTGTTTTTT
TRBJ1-2,TRBV7-2,medium-sized,.,CASSLEVGGYGYTF,TGTGCCAGCAGCTTAGAGGTGGGAGGCTATGGCTACACCTTC
TRBJ1-1,TRBV10-3,.,.,CAISESTARNTEAFF,TGTGCCATCAGTGAGTCTACAGCACGGAACACTGAAGCTTTCTTT
TRBJ1-2,TRBV6-1,once,.,CASSSIRANYGYTF,TGTGCCAGCAGCTCTATTCGGGCTAACTATGGCTACACCTTC
TRBJ1-5,TRBV7-9,once,.,CASSLGHQPQHF,TGTGCCAGCAGCTTAGGGCATCAGCCCCAGCATTTT
TRBJ2-1,TRBV2,.,TRBD2,CASGGLMGGRDYNEQFF,TGTGCCAGCGGTGGCCTAATGGGGGGGAGGGACTACAATGAGCAGTTCTTC
TRBJ2-3,TRBV7-9,.,.,CASSLAGAGDTQYF,TGTGCCAGCAGCTTAGCGGGGGCGGGAGATACGCAGTATTTT
TRBJ1-5,TRBV2,few,TRBD1,CASSGTGNQPQHF,TGTGCCAGCTCGGGGACAGGGAATCAGCCCCAGCATTTT
TRBJ1-1,TRBV6-1,once,.,CASTSGYTEAFF,TGTGCCAGCACCTCGGGGTACACTGAAGCTTTCTTT
TRBJ1-2,TRBV12-3/TRBV12-4,.,.,CASSLRSRNYGYTF,TGTGCCAGCAGTTTACGATCGCGGAACTATGGCTACACCTTC
TRBJ2-1,TRBV20-1,.,.,CSASKRDEQFF,TGCAGTGCTAGCAAGCGCGATGAGCAGTTCTTC
TRBJ2-1,TRBV11-2,.,.,CASSLAYNEQFF,TGTGCCAGCAGCTTAGCTTACAATGAGCAGTTCTTC
TRBJ1-1,TRBV7-2,medium-sized,TRBD1,CASSTVPGQAEAFF,TGTGCCAGCAGTACCGTGCCGGGACAGGCGGAAGCTTTCTTT
TRBJ2-1,TRBV12-3/TRBV12-4,.,TRBD1,CASNSFPGQGNNEQFF,TGTGCCAGCAACTCTTTCCCAGGACAGGGGAACAATGAGCAGTTCTTC
TRBJ2-7,TRBV7-6,.,.,CASGSSYEQYF,TGTGCCAGCGGGAGCTCCTACGAGCAGTACTTC
TRBJ2-5,TRBV20-1,.,TRBD2,CSARTTEGLLRTQYF,TGCAGTGCAAGAACCACCGAGGGACTACTCAGGACCCAGTACTTC
TRBJ1-2,TRBV24-1,.,.,CATSDDRKGYGYTF,TGTGCCACCAGTGATGACAGGAAGGGATATGGCTACACCTTC
TRBJ2-7,TRBV19,.,TRBD1,CASSIMGQGAGEQYF,TGTGCCAGTAGTATTATGGGACAGGGGGCCGGGGAGCAGTACTTC
TRBJ1-2,TRBV20-1,few,.,CSASLPSANYGYTF,TGCAGTGCTAGTTTGCCATCAGCTAACTATGGCTACACCTTC
TRBJ1-2,TRBV6-2/TRBV6-3,few,TRBD1,CASSDPGQGGYGYTF,TGTGCCAGCAGTGACCCCGGACAGGGCGGCTATGGCTACACCTTC
TRBJ2-7,TRBV20-1,few,.,CSAREPQVPEQYF,TGCAGTGCTAGAGAACCCCAAGTCCCCGAGCAGTACTTC
TRBJ2-1,TRBV6-5,.,TRBD1,CASSYSTWTGGNNEQFF,TGTGCCAGCAGTTACTCGACCTGGACAGGGGGTAACAATGAGCAGTTCTTC